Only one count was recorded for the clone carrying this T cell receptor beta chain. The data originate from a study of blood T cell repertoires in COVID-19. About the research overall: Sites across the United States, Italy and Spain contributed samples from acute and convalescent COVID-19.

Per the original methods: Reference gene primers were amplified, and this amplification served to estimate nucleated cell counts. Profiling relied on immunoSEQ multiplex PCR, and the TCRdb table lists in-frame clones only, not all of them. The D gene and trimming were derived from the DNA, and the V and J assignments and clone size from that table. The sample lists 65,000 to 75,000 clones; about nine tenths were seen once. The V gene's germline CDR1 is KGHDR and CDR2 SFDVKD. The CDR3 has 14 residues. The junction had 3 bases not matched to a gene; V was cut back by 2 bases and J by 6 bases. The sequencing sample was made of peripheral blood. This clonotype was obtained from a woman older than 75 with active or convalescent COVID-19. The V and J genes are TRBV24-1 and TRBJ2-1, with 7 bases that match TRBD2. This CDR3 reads CATSDWASGNEQFF. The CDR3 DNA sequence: TGTGCCACCAGTGATTGGGCTAGCGGCAATGAGCAGTTCTTC.